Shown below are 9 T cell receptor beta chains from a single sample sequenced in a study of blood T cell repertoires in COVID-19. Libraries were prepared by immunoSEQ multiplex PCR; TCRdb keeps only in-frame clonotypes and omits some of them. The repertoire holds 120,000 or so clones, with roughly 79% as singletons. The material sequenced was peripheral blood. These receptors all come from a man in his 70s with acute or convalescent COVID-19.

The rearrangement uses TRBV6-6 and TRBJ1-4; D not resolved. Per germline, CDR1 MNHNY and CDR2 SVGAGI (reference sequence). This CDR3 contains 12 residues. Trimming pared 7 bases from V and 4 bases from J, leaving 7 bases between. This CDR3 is CASTHSNEKLFF. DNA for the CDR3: TGTGCCAGCACCCACAGTAATGAAAAACTGTTTTTT.

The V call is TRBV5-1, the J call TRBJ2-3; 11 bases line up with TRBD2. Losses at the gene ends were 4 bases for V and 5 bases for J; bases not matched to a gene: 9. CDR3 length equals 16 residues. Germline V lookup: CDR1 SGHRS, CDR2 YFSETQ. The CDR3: CASSPIAGGPKDTQYF. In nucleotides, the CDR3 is TGCGCCAGCAGCCCTATAGCGGGGGGGCCTAAAGATACGCAGTATTTT.

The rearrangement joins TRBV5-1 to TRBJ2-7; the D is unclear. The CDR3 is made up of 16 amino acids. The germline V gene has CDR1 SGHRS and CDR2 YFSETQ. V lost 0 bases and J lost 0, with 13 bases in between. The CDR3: CASSLEVPPSSYEQYF. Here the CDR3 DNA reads TGCGCCAGCAGCTTGGAGGTCCCACCTAGCTCCTACGAGCAGTACTTC.

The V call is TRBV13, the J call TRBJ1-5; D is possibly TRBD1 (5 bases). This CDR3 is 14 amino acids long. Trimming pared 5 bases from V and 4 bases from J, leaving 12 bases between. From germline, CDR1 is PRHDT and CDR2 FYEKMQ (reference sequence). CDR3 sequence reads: CASSIGHLNQPQHF. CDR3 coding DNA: TGTGCCAGCAGCATCGGACACCTAAATCAGCCCCAGCATTTT.

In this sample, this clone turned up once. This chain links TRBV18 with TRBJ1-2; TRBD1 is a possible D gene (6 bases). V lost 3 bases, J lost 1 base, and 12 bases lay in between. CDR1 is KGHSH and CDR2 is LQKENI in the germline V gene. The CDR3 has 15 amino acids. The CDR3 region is CASSPPGQFNYGYTF. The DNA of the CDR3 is TGTGCCAGCTCACCCCCCGGACAGTTTAACTATGGCTACACCTTC.

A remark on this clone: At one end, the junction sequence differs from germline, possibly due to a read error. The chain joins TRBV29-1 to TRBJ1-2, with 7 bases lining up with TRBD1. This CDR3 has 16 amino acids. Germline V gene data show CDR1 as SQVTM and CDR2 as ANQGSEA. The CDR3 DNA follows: TGCAGCGTGGAAGATCCCCGACAGGGCTCTAACTATGGCTACACCTTC. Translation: CSVEDPRQGSNYGYTF.

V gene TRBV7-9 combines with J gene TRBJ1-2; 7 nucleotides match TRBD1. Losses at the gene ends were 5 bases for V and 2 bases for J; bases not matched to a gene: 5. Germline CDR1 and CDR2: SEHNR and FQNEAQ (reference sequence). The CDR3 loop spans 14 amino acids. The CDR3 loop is CASSRQGRNYGYTF. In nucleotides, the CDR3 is TGTGCCAGCAGCCGACAGGGCCGCAACTATGGCTACACCTTC.

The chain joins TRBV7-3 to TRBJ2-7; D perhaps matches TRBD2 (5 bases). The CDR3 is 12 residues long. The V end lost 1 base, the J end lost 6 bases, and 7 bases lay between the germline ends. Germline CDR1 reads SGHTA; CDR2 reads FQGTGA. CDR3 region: CASSLSAGEQYF. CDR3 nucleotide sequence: TGTGCCAGCAGCTTAAGTGCGGGCGAGCAGTACTTC.

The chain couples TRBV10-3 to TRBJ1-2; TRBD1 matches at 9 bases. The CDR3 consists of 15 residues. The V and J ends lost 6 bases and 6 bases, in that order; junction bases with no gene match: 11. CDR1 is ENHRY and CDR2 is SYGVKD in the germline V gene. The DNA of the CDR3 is TGTGCCATCAGCCCCCCCGGGACAGGGACCAATGGCTACACCTTC. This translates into CAISPPGTGTNGYTF.